The source of this TCR beta chain is a study of shared clonotypes between healthy human individuals. Study-wide points: Among a few donors, about 5% of naive CD4 clonotypes were found in common.

It was CD45RO-negative cells, positively selected for CCR7, that made up naive CD8 cells, with terminally differentiated effector memory CD45RA+ cells excluded. The CDR3 runs to 13 residues. Germline assignment: CDR1 SGHDN and CDR2 FVKESK. V was clipped by 4 bases and J by 9 bases, with 14 bases between them. On this clone itself: The antigen remains undetermined.

Original methodology: ImmunoSEQ junction-only sequences lacked quality scores, so their filtering differed. This table comes from immunoSEQ multiplex PCR, and its TCRdb copy is limited to in-frame clones, with some not included. D and trimming come from the DNA, and the V and J calls and clone size come from that table. The sample lists 550,000 to 600,000 clones, nearly 98% occurring once. Material for sequencing was naive CD8+ T cells sorted from blood. The chain has TRBV14 and TRBJ2-3; tentative D call: TRBD2 (6 bases). The source is a man younger than 40 in good health. Here the CDR3 DNA reads TGTGCCAGCAGCCCTTCGGGACTCGACACGCAGTATTTT. Its translation is CASSPSGLDTQYF.